These 12 T cell receptor beta chains came from one sample sequenced in a study of blood T cell repertoires in COVID-19. The protocol was immunoSEQ multiplex PCR, while the TCRdb copy is restricted to in-frame clones and leaves out a portion. The data show about 240,000 clones, with roughly 87% seen just once and around 7.8% held by the top ten. The sequenced sample was peripheral blood. These receptors all come from a man between 60 and 70 years old who had recovered from COVID-19.

This chain links TRBV25-1 with TRBJ2-2; tentative D call: TRBD2 (5 bases). This CDR3 has 15 amino acids. The V end lost 3 bases, the J end lost 2 bases, and 10 bases lay between the germline ends. Germline V gene data show CDR1 as MGHDK and CDR2 as SYGVNS. CDR3 region: CASSDWESNTGELFF. For the CDR3, the DNA is TGTGCCAGCAGTGATTGGGAGTCTAACACCGGGGAGCTGTTTTTT.

The J gene is TRBJ2-1, the V gene TRBV4-1; 8 bases agree with TRBD2. J was trimmed by 7 bases and V by 0 bases; bases with no gene match: 8. The germline V gene encodes CDR1 MGHRA and CDR2 YSYEKL. The CDR3 extends over 16 amino acids. CDR3 residues: CASSQDLSGGPNEQFF. CDR3 sequence (DNA): TGCGCCAGCAGCCAAGACCTTTCGGGGGGGCCAAATGAGCAGTTCTTC.

V and J are TRBV5-4 and TRBJ1-2; 7 bases are a match to TRBD1. With V trimmed by 4 bases and J by 2 bases, 11 bases remained unmatched. CDR3 length: 16 residues. CDR1 SGHNT and CDR2 YYREEE come from the germline V gene (reference sequence). This CDR3 is CASSPGGGRGNYGYTF. Written as DNA, the CDR3 is TGTGCCAGCAGCCCGGGTGGTGGCAGGGGGAACTATGGCTACACCTTC. Variable domain in full (rest from reference TRBV5-4 and TRBJ1-2): ETGVTQSPTHLIKTRGQQVTLRCSSQSGHNTVSWYQQALGQGPQFIFQYYREEENGRGNFPPRFSGLQFPNYSSELNVNALELDDSALYLCASSPGGGRGNYGYTFGSGTRLTVV.

Notes on this clone: Other DNA sequences in the same sample also yield this CDR3. The chain has TRBV6-5 and TRBJ1-1, with D possibly being TRBD1 (5 bases). The length of the CDR3 is 13 residues. Trimming took off 5 bases at V and 1 base at J, with 8 bases between the two ends. Germline assignment: CDR1 MNHEY and CDR2 SVGAGI. The CDR3 loop reads CASSRGQNTEAFF. The CDR3 DNA sequence: TGTGCCAGCAGTCGAGGACAGAACACTGAAGCTTTCTTT.

This sequence joins TRBV11-2 and TRBJ2-2; 13 bases map to TRBD2. This CDR3 region has 18 residues. From germline, CDR1 is SGHAT and CDR2 FQNNGV. V lost 4 bases and J lost 5; bases outside the gene matches: 10. CDR3: CASSSGLGLAGQTGELFF. DNA of the CDR3: TGTGCCAGCAGCTCAGGGTTGGGACTAGCGGGGCAGACCGGGGAGCTGTTTTTT.

The chain joins TRBV5-1 to TRBJ2-2, with D perhaps matching TRBD1 (5 bases). The CDR3 consists of 14 residues. V was shortened by 3 bases and J by 5 bases, with 11 bases between the two germline ends. Germline V gene data show CDR1 as SGHRS and CDR2 as YFSETQ. DNA for the CDR3: TGCGCCAGCAGCTCTTCAGGGCAGACCGGGGAGCTGTTTTTT. Its translation is CASSSSGQTGELFF.

This clone was seen a single time. V gene TRBV5-5 combines with J gene TRBJ1-5; TRBD1 aligns across 10 bases. The CDR3 is 15 residues long. The ends lost 2 bases at V and 5 bases at J; junction bases unmatched: 4. From germline, CDR1 is SGHKS and CDR2 YYEKEE (reference sequence). The CDR3 spells CASSFLGQGYQPQHF. In DNA form, the CDR3 reads TGTGCCAGCAGCTTCTTGGGACAGGGGTATCAGCCCCAGCATTTT. The full variable domain, its missing parts supplied by reference TRBV5-5 and TRBJ1-5, is DAGVTQSPTHLIKTRGQQVTLRCSPISGHKSVSWYQQVLGQGPQFIFQYYEKEERGRGNFPDRFSARQFPNYSSELNVNALLLGDSALYLCASSFLGQGYQPQHFGDGTRLSIL.

The J gene is TRBJ1-2, the V gene TRBV9; D remains ambiguous. The CDR3 has 12 residues. The germline V and J ends were trimmed by 1 base and 4 bases, with 5 bases remaining between them. Germline V CDR1 and CDR2: SGDLS, YYNGEE. CDR3 nucleotides: TGTGCCAGCAGCGTAATCGGCTATGGCTACACCTTC. It encodes CASSVIGYGYTF.

V and J are TRBV5-1 and TRBJ1-1; D call uncertain. Between the trimmed V and J ends, which lost 1 base and 5 bases, there was a span of 9 bases. The CDR3 length is 13 residues. Germline CDR1 reads SGHRS; CDR2 reads YFSETQ. The CDR3 region has the DNA TGCGCCAGCAGCTTGCAACGGGAAACTGAAGCTTTCTTT. Residues: CASSLQRETEAFF.

The gene calls are TRBV6-5 and TRBJ1-5, with D possibly matching TRBD1 (5 bases). Trimming left V 0 bases short and J 6 bases short, with 12 bases between. Germline loops: CDR1 MNHEY, CDR2 SVGAGI. The CDR3 runs to 15 residues. In DNA form, the CDR3 reads TGTGCCAGCAGTTACTCGGGGCAGGGCGGTCAGCCCCAGCATTTT. Translating gives CASSYSGQGGQPQHF.

CDR3 residues: CASSMLAGSTDTQYF. For the CDR3, the DNA is TGTGCCAGCTCAATGCTAGCGGGGTCCACAGATACGCAGTATTTT. This chain joins TRBV18 and TRBJ2-3; 9 bases match TRBD2. Losses at the gene ends were 5 bases for V and 2 bases for J; bases not matched to a gene: 5. This CDR3 region has 15 residues. CDR1 is KGHSH, CDR2 LQKENI, per germline.

This clone occurred once. The chain joins TRBV5-1 to TRBJ2-1; the match to TRBD2 covers 11 bases. CDR1 is SGHRS, CDR2 YFSETQ, per germline. V lost 4 bases, J lost 7 bases, and 10 bases stayed unmatched. The length of the CDR3 is 16 residues. The CDR3 bases are TGCGCCAGCAGCGACACCGGGACTAGCGGTAGGAATGAGCAGTTCTTC. It specifies CASSDTGTSGRNEQFF.